This paragraph covers one T cell receptor (beta chain) sequence. This CDR3 has 15 amino acids. Looked up from germline, CDR1 is MNHNS and CDR2 is SASEGT. Unmatched junction bases numbered 6, after V lost 6 bases and J lost 2 bases. Profiling relied on immunoSEQ multiplex PCR, and the TCRdb table lists in-frame clones only, not all of them. The table lists roughly 200,000 clones, about 81% of them singletons. This specimen comes from a study of cytomegalovirus exposure and HLA in healthy donors. This chain uses TRBV6-1 with TRBJ2-1; TRBD1 matches at 8 bases. Sequenced: PBMCs. This receptor was obtained from a woman aged 30 to 39 in good health and CMV-seronegative. The CDR3 sequence: CASSRQGTPYNEQFF. In nucleotides, the CDR3 is TGTGCCAGCAGCCGACAGGGGACACCCTACAATGAGCAGTTCTTC.